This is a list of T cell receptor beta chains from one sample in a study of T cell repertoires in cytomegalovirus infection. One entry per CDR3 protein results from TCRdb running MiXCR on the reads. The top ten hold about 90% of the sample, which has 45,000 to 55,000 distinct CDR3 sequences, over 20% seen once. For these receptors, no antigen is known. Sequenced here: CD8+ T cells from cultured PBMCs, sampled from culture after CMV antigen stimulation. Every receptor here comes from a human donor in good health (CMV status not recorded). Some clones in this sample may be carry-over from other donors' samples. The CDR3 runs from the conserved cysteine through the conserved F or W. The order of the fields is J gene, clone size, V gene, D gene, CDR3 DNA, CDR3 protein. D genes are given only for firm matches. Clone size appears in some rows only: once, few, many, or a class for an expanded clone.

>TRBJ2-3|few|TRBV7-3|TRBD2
TGTGCCAGCAGCCATGACCCTAGCGGTCGCACAGATACGCAGTATTTT
CASSHDPSGRTDTQYF
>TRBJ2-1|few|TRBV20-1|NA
TGCAGTGCTAGAGGGGGGTCCTACAATGAGCAGTTCTTC
CSARGGSYNEQFF
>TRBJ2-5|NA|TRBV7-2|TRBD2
TGTGCCAGCAGCTTCCCGACTAGCGGGGGGGAAGAGACCCAGTACTTC
CASSFPTSGGEETQYF
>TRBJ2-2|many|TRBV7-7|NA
TGTGCCAGCAGCCCCGGGGCCGCCGGGGAGCTGTTTTTT
CASSPGAAGELFF
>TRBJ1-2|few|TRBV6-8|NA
TGTGCCAGCACCCCTGGGGGGTACGGCTACACCTTC
CASTPGGYGYTF
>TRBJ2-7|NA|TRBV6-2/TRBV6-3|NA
TGTGTCAGCAGTTACTCCTCAACAGGATCCACGTCCTACGAGCAGTACTTC
CVSSYSSTGSTSYEQYF
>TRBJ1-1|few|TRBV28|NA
TGTGCCAGCAGTTTCTGGAACACTGAAGCTTTCTTT
CASSFWNTEAFF
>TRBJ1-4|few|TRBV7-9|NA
TGTGCCAGCAGCTCCGGACAGAGCAATGAAAAACTGTTTTTT
CASSSGQSNEKLFF
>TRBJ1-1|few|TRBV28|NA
TGTGCCAGCAGTTTTGTGGCAGAGAAGCTGAACACTGAAGCTTTCTTT
CASSFVAEKLNTEAFF
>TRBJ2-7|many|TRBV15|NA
TGTGCCACCAGCAGGAGTATATTCTCCTACGAGCAGTACTTC
CATSRSIFSYEQYF
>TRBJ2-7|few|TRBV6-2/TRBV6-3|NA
TGTGCCAGCAGCCGGGATGAAATTGGGTACAAGCAGTACTTC
CASSRDEIGYKQYF
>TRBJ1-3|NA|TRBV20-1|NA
TGCAGTGCTAGAGATGGGTGGGGGCCGGGAAACACCATATATTTT
CSARDGWGPGNTIYF
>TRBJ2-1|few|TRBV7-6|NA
TGTGCCAGCAGCCTACGCTGGGGGAATGAGCAGTTCTTC
CASSLRWGNEQFF
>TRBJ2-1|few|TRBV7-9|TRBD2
TGTGCCAGCAGCTTAGACATTAGCGGGGGGGCCAGGGAGCAGTTCTTC
CASSLDISGGAREQFF
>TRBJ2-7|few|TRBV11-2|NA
TGTGCCAGCAGCTTAGCAAGGGCCGAGCAGTACTTC
CASSLARAEQYF
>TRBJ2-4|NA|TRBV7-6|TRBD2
TGTGCCAGCAGCCCTCGGCCGACTAGCGGGGGCGGGAACATTCAGTACTTC
CASSPRPTSGGGNIQYF
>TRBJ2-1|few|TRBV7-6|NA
TGTGCCAGCAGCTTAGGTGGCTCCCAAAGCTCCTACAATGAGCAGTTCTTC
CASSLGGSQSSYNEQFF
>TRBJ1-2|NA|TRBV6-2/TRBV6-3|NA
TGTGCCAGCAGTCAGGACAGTCACTATGGCTACACCTTC
CASSQDSHYGYTF
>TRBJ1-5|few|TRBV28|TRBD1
TGTGCCAGCAGTAACAGGGGCAGGACCAATCAGCCCCAGCATTTT
CASSNRGRTNQPQHF
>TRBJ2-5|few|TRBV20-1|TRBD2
TGCAGTGCAGAGGGGACTACCCAAGAGACCCAGTACTTC
CSAEGTTQETQYF
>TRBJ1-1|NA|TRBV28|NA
TGTGCCAGCACTTTGGGAGCTTTCTTT
CASTLGAFF
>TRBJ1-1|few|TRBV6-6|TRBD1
TGTGCCAGCAGCCTGACAGGGGAGCACACTGAAGCTTTCTTT
CASSLTGEHTEAFF
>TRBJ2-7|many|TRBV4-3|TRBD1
TGCGCCAGCAGCCAAGAGCCGGGACAGGGTTACGAGCAGTACTTC
CASSQEPGQGYEQYF
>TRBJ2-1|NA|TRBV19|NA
TGTGCCAGTAGTATAACACCTAGTTATGGCGATGAGCAGTTCTTC
CASSITPSYGDEQFF
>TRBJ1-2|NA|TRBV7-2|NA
TGTGCCAGCACCACTCGGGTGGGGGGCGACCCCATCTATGGCTACACCTTC
CASTTRVGGDPIYGYTF
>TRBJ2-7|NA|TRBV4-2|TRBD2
TGTGCCAGCAGCCCGACGCTGGCGGGAGGGCCTTCTGGGTACGAGCAGTACTTC
CASSPTLAGGPSGYEQYF
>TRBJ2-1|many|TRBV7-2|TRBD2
TGTGCCAGCAGCTTAGCGGGTCGTACTAGCGGGGATTATGAGCAGTTCTTC
CASSLAGRTSGDYEQFF
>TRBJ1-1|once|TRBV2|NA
TGTGCCAGCAGTGTCGGTGAAGCTTTCTTT
CASSVGEAFF
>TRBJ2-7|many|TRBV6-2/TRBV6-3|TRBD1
TGTGCCAGCAGTCATCCCGGGACAGGGCGCGAGCAGTACTTC
CASSHPGTGREQYF
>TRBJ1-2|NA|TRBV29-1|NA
TGCAGCGTTGAAGAGGAGGCAGGCAACTATGGCTACACCTTC
CSVEEEAGNYGYTF
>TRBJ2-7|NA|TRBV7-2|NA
TGTGCCACTGCCCGAGGCTACGAGCAGTACTTC
CATARGYEQYF
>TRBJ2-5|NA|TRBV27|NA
TGTGCCAGCAGTTTTCTAGCTAACCAAGAGACCCAGTACTTC
CASSFLANQETQYF
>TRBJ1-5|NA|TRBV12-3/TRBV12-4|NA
TGTGCCAGCAGTCCAGACCTTCTGGTGGAGCCCCAGCATTTT
CASSPDLLVEPQHF
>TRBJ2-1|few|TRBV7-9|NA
TGTGCCAGCAGCTCATCACATGGGGTAGGGTTGAATGAGCAGTTCTTC
CASSSSHGVGLNEQFF